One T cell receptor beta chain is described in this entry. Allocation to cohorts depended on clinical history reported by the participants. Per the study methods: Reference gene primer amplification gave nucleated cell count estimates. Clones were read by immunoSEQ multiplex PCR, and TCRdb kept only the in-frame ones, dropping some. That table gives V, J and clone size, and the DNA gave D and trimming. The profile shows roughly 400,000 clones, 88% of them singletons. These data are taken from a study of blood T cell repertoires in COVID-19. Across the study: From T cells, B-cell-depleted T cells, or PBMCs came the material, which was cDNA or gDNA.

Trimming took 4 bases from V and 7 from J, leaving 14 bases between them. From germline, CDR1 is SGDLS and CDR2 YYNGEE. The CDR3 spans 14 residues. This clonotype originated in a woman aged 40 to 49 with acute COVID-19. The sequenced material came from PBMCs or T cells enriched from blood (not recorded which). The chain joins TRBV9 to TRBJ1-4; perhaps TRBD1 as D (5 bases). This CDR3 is CASSKGLTGEKLFF. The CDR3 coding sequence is TGTGCCAGCAGCAAGGGACTTACGGGTGAAAAACTGTTTTTT. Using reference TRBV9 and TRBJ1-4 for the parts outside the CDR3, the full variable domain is DSGVTQTPKHLITATGQRVTLRCSPRSGDLSVYWYQQSLDQGLQFLIQYYNGEERAKGNILERFSAQQFPDLHSELNLSSLELGDSALYFCASSKGLTGEKLFFGSGTQLSVL.